The clone carrying this T cell receptor (beta chain) was seen only a few times. The protocol was immunoSEQ multiplex PCR, while the TCRdb copy is restricted to in-frame clones and leaves out a portion. The sample holds 450,000 to 500,000 clones; around 80% are singletons and the top ten take around 12%. The sample originates from a study of shared clonotypes between healthy human individuals. CDR1 LGHNT and CDR2 FRNRAP come from the germline V gene. The V gene lost 6 bases and the J gene lost 3 bases, with 8 bases spanning the gap. The CDR3 runs to 12 residues. The chain has TRBV12-5 and TRBJ1-1; D perhaps matches TRBD1 (5 bases). This receptor was obtained from a woman aged 40 to 55 in good health. Some clones in this sample may be carry-over from other donors' samples. The material sequenced was PBMCs. The CDR3: CASGTGYTEAFF. In nucleotides, the CDR3 is TGTGCTAGTGGCACAGGTTACACTGAAGCTTTCTTT.